This T cell receptor (beta chain) comes out of a study of CD8 T cells in Susac syndrome. This clonotype appeared a single time. Its matching antigen is unknown. A quantity of about 0.45 to 1 ug RNA underwent reverse transcription using random hexamers. Amplification of TCR beta CDR3 was carried out by immunoSEQ multiplex PCR, which covered 54 Vbeta and 13 Jbeta segments. TCRdb itself ran the immunoSEQ multiplex PCR reads through MiXCR, one entry per CDR3 protein. The table records approximately 160,000 distinct CDR3 sequences, 80% to 95% of them present only once. Healthy donors were controls matched for age and sex. Findings and limits, study-wide: It was acknowledged in the study that the number of individuals who were included in its TCR sequencing and HLA analysis was relatively small.

The CDR3 totals 12 residues. CDR1 is SGHDN and CDR2 is FVKESK in the germline V gene. The junction had 6 bases not matched to a gene; V was cut back by 5 bases and J by 11 bases. This chain links TRBV14 with TRBJ1-1; 9 bases align to TRBD1. The sample taken for sequencing was CD4+ T cells from PBMCs. This TCR came from a human donor in good health. CDR3: CASSKQGAEAFF. The CDR3 nucleotides read TGTGCCAGCAGCAAACAGGGGGCGGAGGCTTTCTTT.